The sequence of this T cell receptor (beta chain) was determined in a study of blood T cell repertoires in COVID-19. Study context: Sites across the United States, Italy and Spain contributed samples from acute and convalescent COVID-19. PBMCs, B-cell-depleted T cells, or T cells provided the cDNA or gDNA that made up the material.

Original processing methods: From reference gene primer amplification, estimates of nucleated cell counts were derived. Assay: immunoSEQ multiplex PCR; the TCRdb copy retains only in-frame clones and omits some. V, J and clone size derive from that table, while D and trimming were established from the DNA sequence. The table lists under 400,000 clones, 89% of them singletons. Patients of the Seattle cohort, enrolled during active infection, were followed longitudinally. The V gene end was trimmed by 11 bases and the J gene end by 7 bases; junction bases not matched to a gene: 13. The CDR3 is made up of 15 amino acids. Germline V gene sequence: CDR1 MNHEY, CDR2 SVGAGI.

This chain joins TRBV6-5 and TRBJ1-6; 8 nucleotides agree with TRBD1. This TCR was recovered from a woman in her sixties or seventies with COVID-19, enrolled during active disease. Sample: peripheral blood. The CDR3 sequence is CAAGAAGGGNSPLHF. CDR3 bases: TGTGCCGCTGGAGCGGCAGGGGGCGGAAATTCACCCCTCCACTTT.